The clone carrying this TCR beta chain was counted ten times or more. Germline values: CDR1 SGHDT, CDR2 YYEEEE. The CDR3 has 14 residues. After removal of 5 bases from V and 2 bases from J, the junction contained 4 bases not matched to a gene. This sample is drawn from a study of early T cells in non-severe SARS-CoV-2 infection. MiXCR, run by TCRdb on the 5' RACE reads, gives a single entry per CDR3 protein. The repertoire includes some 33,000 distinct CDR3 sequences, roughly 5% of them detected once, and about a fifth sits in the top ten. The rearrangement links TRBV5-6 to TRBJ2-1, with 7 bases aligning to TRBD2. Sequenced material: whole blood. This clonotype originated in an adult who was a healthcare worker with PCR-confirmed SARS-CoV-2 infection or an uninfected control (not recorded which). For the CDR3, the DNA is TGTGCCAGCAGTGGACTAGTTACCTACAATGAGCAGTTCTTC. Translated, it gives CASSGLVTYNEQFF.